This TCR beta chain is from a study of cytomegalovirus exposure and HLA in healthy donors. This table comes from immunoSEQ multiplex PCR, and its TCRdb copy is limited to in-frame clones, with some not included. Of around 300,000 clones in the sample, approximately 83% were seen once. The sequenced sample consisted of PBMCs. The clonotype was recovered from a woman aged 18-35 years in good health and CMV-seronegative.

This CDR3 reads CASSPSGQWDSYEQYF. CDR3 nucleotides: TGTGCCAGCAGCCCCTCGGGACAGTGGGACTCCTACGAGCAGTACTTC. The chain is built from TRBV9 and TRBJ2-7; 7 positions match TRBD1. The CDR3 contains 16 residues. Germline V gene data show CDR1 as SGDLS and CDR2 as YYNGEE. With 4 bases clipped from V and 0 bases from J, the junction kept 10 bases outside the gene matches.